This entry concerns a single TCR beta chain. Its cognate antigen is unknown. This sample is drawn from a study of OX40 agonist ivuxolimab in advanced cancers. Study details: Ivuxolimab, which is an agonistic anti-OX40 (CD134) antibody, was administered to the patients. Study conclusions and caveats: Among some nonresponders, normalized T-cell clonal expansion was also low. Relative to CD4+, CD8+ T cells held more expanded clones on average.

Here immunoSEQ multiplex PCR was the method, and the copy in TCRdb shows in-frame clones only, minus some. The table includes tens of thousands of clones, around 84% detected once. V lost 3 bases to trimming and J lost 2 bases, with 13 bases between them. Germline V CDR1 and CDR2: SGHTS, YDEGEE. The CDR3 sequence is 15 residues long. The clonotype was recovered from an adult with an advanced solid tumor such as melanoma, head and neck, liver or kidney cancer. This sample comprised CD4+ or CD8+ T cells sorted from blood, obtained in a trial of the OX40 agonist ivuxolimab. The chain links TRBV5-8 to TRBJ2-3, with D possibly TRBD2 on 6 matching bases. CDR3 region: CASSSGLFNTDTQYF. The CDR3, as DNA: TGTGCCAGCAGCTCGGGACTCTTTAACACAGATACGCAGTATTTT.